Listed here are 14 T cell receptor beta chains from one sample, sequenced in a study. TCRdb ran MiXCR on the 5' RACE reads and lists one entry per CDR3 protein. The sample consists of roughly 7,800 distinct CDR3 sequences, more than 15% of them appearing once. The sequencing input was memory CD4+ T cells sorted from blood. Stated subset: memory CD4+ T cells, CD4+CD45RO+CD25-. Receptor source: a female donor with breast cancer.

A few counts support this clonotype. This may stem from a read error, because a much larger clone lies one nucleotide away. This rearrangement joins TRBV27 to TRBJ2-7; 9 bases map to TRBD2. Germline V gives CDR1 MNHEY, CDR2 SMNVEV (reference sequence). Trimming cost V 6 bases and J 5 bases; bases outside gene matches: 11. This CDR3 is 15 amino acids long. This chain's CDR3 is CASRQPGLAVNEQYF. Written as DNA, the CDR3 is TGTGCCAGCAGGCAACCGGGACTAGCCGTCAACGAGCAGTACTTC.

Sample share makes this clonotype medium-sized. The rearrangement uses TRBV10-3 and TRBJ1-2; weak D call: TRBD1 (5 bases). The germline V gene has CDR1 ENHRY and CDR2 SYGVKD. V gave up 6 bases and J gave up 5 bases, with 13 bases separating them. The CDR3 totals 13 residues. This CDR3 is CAISLGGEYGYTF. In nucleotides, the CDR3 is TGTGCCATCAGCCTGGGGGGGGAGTATGGCTACACCTTC.

This rearrangement joins TRBV7-2 to TRBJ2-1; TRBD2 matches at 12 bases. V lost 6 bases to trimming and J lost 5 bases; unmatched junction nucleotides: 5. Germline V gives CDR1 SGHTA, CDR2 FQGNSA. The CDR3 runs 15 residues. The CDR3 spells CASSSTSGRHNEQFF. The DNA of the CDR3 is TGTGCCAGCAGTTCGACTAGCGGGAGACACAATGAGCAGTTCTTC.

The rearrangement links TRBV7-9 to TRBJ2-6; weak D call: TRBD1 (5 bases). The CDR3 spans 18 residues. The germline V and J ends were trimmed by 3 bases and 1 base, with 16 bases remaining between them. Germline CDR1 reads SEHNR; CDR2 reads FQNEAQ (reference sequence). CDR3 residues: CASSLNRGLASGANVLTF. The CDR3 nucleotides read TGTGCCAGCAGCTTGAATAGGGGTTTGGCGTCTGGGGCCAACGTCCTGACTTTC.

As regards this clonotype: An end of the junction does not agree with germline; a read error may underlie this. The chain combines TRBV7-2 with TRBJ1-1; 7 positions agree with TRBD1. The germline V gene has CDR1 SGHTA and CDR2 FQGNSA. The CDR3 is 13 amino acids. CDR3 nucleotide sequence: TGTGCCAGCAGTGACAGGGTGTCCACTGAAGTTGTCTTT. Its translation is CASSDRVSTEVVF.

Comments on this clonotype: A read error may explain this, as a much larger clone is one base away. CDR3: CTSSYRGRGTEAFF. In nucleotides, the CDR3 is TGTACCAGCAGTTACAGGGGGCGTGGGACTGAAGCTTTCTTT. The J gene is TRBJ1-1, the V gene TRBV6-5, with 9 bases that match TRBD1. This CDR3 is built from 14 residues. In germline, CDR1 is MNHEY, CDR2 SVGAGI.

This clonotype rates as medium-sized (0.01 to 0.1%). The J gene is TRBJ2-3, the V gene TRBV4-1; D remains ambiguous. The germline V gene encodes CDR1 MGHRA and CDR2 YSYEKL. Trimming pared 0 bases from V and 0 bases from J, leaving 13 bases between. CDR3 size: 17 residues. CDR3 loop: CASSQELRQYSTDTQYF. The CDR3 DNA sequence: TGCGCCAGCAGCCAAGAATTGCGGCAGTATAGCACAGATACGCAGTATTTT.

This clonotype occurred once. A much larger clone differs by one base, so this may be a read error. Since the CDR3 does not end with the conserved phenylalanine or tryptophan, this likely comes from a read error. The V and J genes are TRBV20-1 and TRBJ2-7; D not resolved. Germline lookup yields CDR1 DFQATT and CDR2 SNEGSKA (reference sequence). Trimming took 5 bases from V and 5 from J, leaving 22 bases between them. This CDR3 has 15 residues. CDR3 coding DNA: TGCAGTGCTCTCCTAACCAGGACGGCTAACGACGAGCAGTACTGC. Translation: CSALLTRTANDEQYC.

In its sample, this clonotype was seen a few times. The chain combines TRBV2 with TRBJ1-6, with TRBD1 matching over 7 bases. This CDR3 has 14 residues. Germline V gene lookup returns CDR1 SNHLY and CDR2 FYNNEI. Germline trimming cut 6 bases from V and 6 bases from J; bases unmatched to any gene: 5. CDR3: CASRDRQGNSPLHF. The CDR3 DNA follows: TGTGCCAGCAGAGACAGACAGGGTAATTCACCCCTCCACTTT.

The table lists this clonotype with many counts. The chain is built from TRBV6-6 and TRBJ2-2; D call uncertain. The CDR3 loop spans 14 amino acids. Germline loops: CDR1 MNHNY, CDR2 SVGAGI (reference sequence). The V end was cut by 6 bases, the J end by 5 bases, with 13 bases between. Written as DNA, the CDR3 is TGTGCCAGCAGAACAAGCCAAGCTACCGGGGAGCTGTTTTTT. Protein product: CASRTSQATGELFF.

A word on this clonotype: A much larger clone differs by one base, so this may be a read error. The chain couples TRBV11-2 to TRBJ1-1; D is undetermined. The germline gives CDR1 SGHAT, CDR2 FQNNGV. The CDR3 consists of 15 residues. CDR3 amino acids: CASSVEMGMNTEAFF. CDR3 coding DNA: TGTGCCAGCAGCGTAGAGATGGGGATGAACACTGAAGCTTTCTTT. The variable domain in full, with the rest retrieved from reference TRBV11-2 and TRBJ1-1, is EAGVAQSPRYKIIEKRQSVAFWCNPISGHATLYWYQQILGQGPKLLIQFQNNGVVDDSQLPKDRFSAERLKGVDSTLKIQPAKLEDSAVYLCASSVEMGMNTEAFFGQGTRLTVV.

By proportion, this clonotype is medium-sized (0.01 to 0.1%). V usage is TRBV3-1 and J usage is TRBJ2-1; TRBD2 matches 11 bases. The CDR3 sequence is 15 residues long. Trimming removed 6 bases from V and 7 bases from J; junction bases left unmatched: 8. Germline V gene lookup returns CDR1 LGHDT and CDR2 YNNKEL (reference sequence). The CDR3 DNA follows: TGTGCCAGCAGTCTAGCGGGAGGCCCGGAGAATGAGCAGTTCTTC. This encodes CASSLAGGPENEQFF.

A word on this clonotype: Since a much larger clone is just one base distant, this may be a read error. The CDR3 DNA is TGCGCCAGCAGACCGGGACCCCGCACAGATACGCGGTATTTT. Amino acids: CASRPGPRTDTRYF. V and J are TRBV5-1 and TRBJ2-3; either TRBD1 or TRBD2 may supply D (5 bases each). Germline assignment: CDR1 SGHRS and CDR2 YFSETQ. The CDR3 extends over 14 amino acids. Full variable domain (rest looked up from reference TRBV5-1 and TRBJ2-3): KAGVTQTPRYLIKTRGQQVTLSCSPISGHRSVSWYQQTPGQGLQFLFEYFSETQRNKGNFPGRFSGRQFSNSRSEMNVSTLELGDSALYLCASRPGPRTDTRYFGPGTRLTVL.

This clonotype was counted at least ten times. The rearrangement joins TRBV5-1 to TRBJ1-1; 7 bases agree with TRBD1. Germline V lookup: CDR1 SGHRS, CDR2 YFSETQ. V trimming: 3 bases; J trimming: 4 bases; junction bases outside the gene matches: 6. The CDR3 has 14 amino acids. The DNA for the CDR3 is TGCGCCAGCAGCTCTGGGACAGTTGGCACTGAAGCTTTCTTT. This translates into CASSSGTVGTEAFF.